These 30 T cell receptor beta chains were all obtained from the same sample, sequenced in a study of blood T cells in healthy people across ages. It was with a sample-barcoded 5' primer and a J-beta primer mix that a second PCR of about 6 to 12 cycles was run. TCRdb re-called the 5' RACE reads with MiXCR, one entry per CDR3 protein. The sample lists 1.8 million or so distinct CDR3 sequences; 35% to 50% were seen once. Sequencing was carried out using blood. The receptors derive from a human donor in good health.

J is TRBJ2-1 and V is TRBV12-5, with 7 bases identical to TRBD2. The CDR3 runs to 18 residues. Germline loops: CDR1 LGHNT, CDR2 FRNRAP. The trim removed 2 bases at V and 8 bases at J, leaving 18 bases unmatched. The CDR3 bases are TGTGCTAGTGGTTTGCCTCGAACGACTAGCCAGGGAGTCCATGAGCAGTTCTTC. Its translation is CASGLPRTTSQGVHEQFF.

V usage is TRBV7-6 and J usage is TRBJ1-3; D ambiguous. The germline CDR1 and CDR2 sequences are SGHVS and FNYEAQ. V was cut by 6 bases and J by 3 bases, with 9 bases left in between. The CDR3 runs to 13 residues. CDR3 sequence reads: CASRLHGGNTIYF. The CDR3 DNA reads as TGTGCCAGCAGGCTACATGGTGGAAACACCATATATTTT.

This clonotype was seen repeatedly, ten times or more. J is TRBJ2-3 and V is TRBV6-4; the D gene is possibly TRBD1 (5 bases). CDR1 is MRHNA, CDR2 SNTAGT, per germline. The CDR3 spans 15 residues. V was pared by 3 bases and J by 0 bases, with 10 bases between. The CDR3 nucleotides are TGTGCCAGCAGTGAAGGTCAGGGAAGCACAGATACGCAGTATTTT. Its protein product is CASSEGQGSTDTQYF.

The rearrangement uses TRBV7-2 and TRBJ2-5; the D is unclear. The J call may be faulty, since TRBJ2-7 better matches the DNA end. The CDR3 extends over 15 amino acids. Germline CDR1 reads SGHTA; CDR2 reads FQGNSA. Here the CDR3 reads CASSSHPTGLDEQYF. The CDR3 DNA reads as TGTGCCAGCAGCTCCCACCCGACCGGGTTAGACGAGCAGTACTTC.

In this sample, this clonotype turned up a few times. The chain couples TRBV6-1 to TRBJ2-7; D possibly corresponds to TRBD1 (6 bases). Germline lookup yields CDR1 MNHNS and CDR2 SASEGT. Trimming pared 5 bases from V and 5 bases from J, leaving 19 bases between. The CDR3 extends over 15 amino acids. CDR3 nucleotides: TGTGCCAGCAGTCCTGTCAGGGGTAGTCTCGACGAGCAGTACTTC. Amino acids: CASSPVRGSLDEQYF.

In its sample, this clonotype was seen many times. This chain joins TRBV6-5 and TRBJ1-2; 8 bases are shared with TRBD1. The CDR3 runs 13 residues. V was clipped by 6 bases and J by 3 bases; unmatched bases: 3. CDR1 MNHEY and CDR2 SVGAGI come from the germline V gene. CDR3 protein: CASRPDRDYGYTF. The CDR3 DNA follows: TGTGCCAGCAGACCGGACAGGGACTATGGCTACACCTTC.

The chain links TRBV20-1 to TRBJ2-7; 9 bases align to TRBD2. In germline, CDR1 is DFQATT, CDR2 SNEGSKA (reference sequence). V lost 5 bases to trimming and J lost 2 bases; unmatched junction nucleotides: 10. The CDR3 is made up of 15 amino acids. As DNA, the CDR3 is TGCAGTGCTCAGGAGATAGGGACTAGCCCCTACGAGCAGTACTTC. It translates to CSAQEIGTSPYEQYF.

This chain joins TRBV7-3 and TRBJ2-1; unclear D gene. Trimming cost V 2 bases and J 9 bases, with 23 bases left between them. The CDR3 totals 17 residues. Germline V lookup: CDR1 SGHTA, CDR2 FQGTGA. The CDR3 nucleotides read TGTGCCAGCAGCTTATTCGGTGGCAACTCCCTTATCGGTGAGCAGTTCTTC. It encodes CASSLFGGNSLIGEQFF.

This clonotype was seen only a few times. V gene TRBV20-1 combines with J gene TRBJ1-2; 7 positions agree with TRBD1. CDR3 length: 11 amino acids. Trimming at V came to 3 bases and at J to 8 bases, leaving 3 bases not matched to a gene. Germline-derived CDR1 and CDR2 are DFQATT and SNEGSKA (reference sequence). The CDR3 nucleotides are TGCAGTGCTAGTCCAGGGGGAGGCTACACCTTC. Residues: CSASPGGGYTF.

The V gene is TRBV7-2, the J gene TRBJ2-7; 7 bases match TRBD1. The CDR3 is 13 residues long. After removal of 3 bases from V and 5 bases from J, the junction contained 4 bases not matched to a gene. Germline V CDR1 and CDR2: SGHTA, FQGNSA. CDR3 bases: TGTGCCAGCAGCTTGAGGGGGACAGACGAGCAGTACTTC. It codes for CASSLRGTDEQYF. Using reference TRBV7-2 and TRBJ2-7 for the parts outside the CDR3, the full variable domain is GAGVSQSPSNKVTEKGKDVELRCDPISGHTALYWYRQSLGQGLEFLIYFQGNSAPDKSGLPSDRFSAERTGGSVSTLTIQRTQQEDSAVYLCASSLRGTDEQYFGPGTRLTVT.

This clonotype was observed a handful of times. DNA of the CDR3: TGCAGTGCTAAAGTCTTTAGGGCAGCAACTTCCTACGAGCAGTACTTC. Amino acid sequence: CSAKVFRAATSYEQYF. V gene TRBV20-1 combines with J gene TRBJ2-7; D is ambiguous. The germline V and J ends were trimmed by 4 bases and 1 base, with 20 bases remaining between them. This CDR3 is built from 16 residues. CDR1 and CDR2 (germline): DFQATT, SNEGSKA (reference sequence).

This clonotype has a handful of counts. J is TRBJ2-7 and V is TRBV6-2 or TRBV6-3, with D possibly TRBD2 on 6 matching bases. This CDR3 has 14 residues. V was clipped by 7 bases and J by 3 bases, with 16 bases between them. Germline V gene lookup returns CDR1 MNHEY and CDR2 SVGEGT. The CDR3 is CASNNLGGNYEQYF. The CDR3 DNA follows: TGTGCCAGCAACAACCTGGGCGGGAACTACGAGCAGTACTTC.

This clonotype was seen more than once but under ten times. An end of the junction does not agree with germline; a read error may underlie this. V usage is TRBV15 and J usage is TRBJ1-4; no clear D gene. The CDR3 consists of 14 residues. Germline CDR1 LNHNV, CDR2 YYDKDF (reference sequence). CDR3 in amino acids: CATSTGLTNEKLFF. CDR3 bases: TGCGCCACCAGCACCGGACTGACTAATGAAAAACTGTTTTTT. The entire variable domain, with the rest obtained from reference TRBV15 and TRBJ1-4, is as follows: DAMVIQNPRYQVTQFGKPVTLSCSQTLNHNVMYWYQQKSSQAPKLLFHYYDKDFNNEADTPDNFQSRRPNTSFCFLDIRSPGLGDTAMYLCATSTGLTNEKLFFGSGTQLSVL.

The chain links TRBV6-2 or TRBV6-3 to TRBJ2-7, with D hard to call. This CDR3 comprises 13 residues. The germline gives CDR1 MNHEY, CDR2 SVGEGT. V was shortened by 2 bases and J by 6 bases, with 11 bases between the two germline ends. CDR3 loop: CASSYRAGPEQYF. The CDR3 DNA is TGTGCCAGCAGTTACCGGGCAGGCCCCGAGCAGTACTTC.

This clonotype occurred a few times. The chain is built from TRBV5-1 and TRBJ2-7, with D perhaps matching TRBD1 (5 bases). Trimming pared 5 bases from V and 3 bases from J, leaving 21 bases between. The CDR3 spans 16 residues. In germline, CDR1 is SGHRS, CDR2 YFSETQ. CDR3 sequence: CASSSQGGGLVYEQYF. The CDR3 region has the DNA TGCGCCAGCAGTAGTCAGGGCGGTGGTCTCGTCTACGAGCAGTACTTC. Full variable domain (remainder filled in from reference TRBV5-1 and TRBJ2-7): KAGVTQTPRYLIKTRGQQVTLSCSPISGHRSVSWYQQTPGQGLQFLFEYFSETQRNKGNFPGRFSGRQFSNSRSEMNVSTLELGDSALYLCASSSQGGGLVYEQYFGPGTRLTVT.

The genes are TRBV20-1 and TRBJ1-5; D gene ambiguous. Germline V gives CDR1 DFQATT, CDR2 SNEGSKA (reference sequence). Trimming left V 4 bases short and J 6 bases short, with 19 bases between. This CDR3 is built from 15 residues. In nucleotides, the CDR3 is TGCAGTGCTAACCCGATAGGCCGGGTGACTCAGCCCCAGCATTTT. Protein sequence: CSANPIGRVTQPQHF.

The chain uses TRBV7-9 and TRBJ1-4; tentatively, D is TRBD1 (5 bases). Germline values: CDR1 SEHNR, CDR2 FQNEAQ (reference sequence). V lost 7 bases and J lost 7, with 16 bases in between. This CDR3 region has 14 residues. The CDR3 DNA follows: TGTGCCAGCACGGCAGCGGGGGTTAGTGAAAAACTGTTTTTT. This codes for CASTAAGVSEKLFF.

This clonotype was recorded a few times. The chain couples TRBV4-2 to TRBJ2-7, with D possibly matching TRBD2 (6 bases). Germline loops: CDR1 LGHNA, CDR2 YNFKEQ. This CDR3 has 16 residues. Trimming removed 4 bases at V and 2 bases at J, with 18 bases between. The CDR3 sequence: CASSPASAGKPYEQYF. CDR3 DNA: TGTGCCAGCAGCCCCGCTTCTGCGGGGAAGCCCTACGAGCAGTACTTC.

The chain links TRBV9 to TRBJ2-6; no definite D call. The CDR3 has 16 residues. Trimming left V 0 bases short and J 4 bases short, with 11 bases between. Germline CDR1 reads SGDLS; CDR2 reads YYNGEE. The CDR3 reads CASSVGGSSGANVLTF. CDR3 bases: TGTGCCAGCAGCGTAGGGGGTTCTTCGGGGGCCAACGTCCTGACTTTC.

This chain joins TRBV3-1 and TRBJ1-2, with no clear D. CDR3 size: 15 residues. Germline CDR1 and CDR2: LGHDT and YNNKEL (reference sequence). V gave up 4 bases and J gave up 5 bases, with 17 bases separating them. CDR3 sequence: CASSPSDSPWYGYTF. DNA of the CDR3: TGTGCCAGCAGCCCCTCGGACTCCCCTTGGTATGGCTACACCTTC. Drawing the rest from reference TRBV3-1 and TRBJ1-2, the complete variable domain is DTAVSQTPKYLVTQMGNDKSIKCEQNLGHDTMYWYKQDSKKFLKIMFSYNNKELIINETVPNRFSPKSPDKAHLNLHINSLELGDSAVYFCASSPSDSPWYGYTFGSGTRLTVV.

CDR3 DNA sequence: TGTGCCACCAGCAGAGATTACGGAGGGGCCGTGCTCGCCTATGGCTACACCTTC. Translation: CATSRDYGGAVLAYGYTF. The J gene is TRBJ1-2, the V gene TRBV15; TRBD1 is a possible D gene (5 bases). The CDR3 consists of 18 residues. The V end lost 0 bases, the J end lost 4 bases, and 21 bases lay between the germline ends. Looked up from germline, CDR1 is LNHNV and CDR2 is YYDKDF (reference sequence).

This clonotype was recorded a few times. The gene calls are TRBV10-3 and TRBJ2-7; no clear D. Trimming took 0 bases from V and 3 from J, leaving 15 bases between them. The CDR3 totals 16 residues. The germline CDR1 and CDR2 sequences are ENHRY and SYGVKD. This CDR3 reads CAISESIIGPDYEQYF. The CDR3 DNA reads as TGTGCCATCAGTGAGTCAATTATAGGACCCGACTACGAGCAGTACTTC.

The chain carries TRBV7-9 and TRBJ2-2, with TRBD1 as a possible D gene (6 bases). The germline V gene encodes CDR1 SEHNR and CDR2 FQNEAQ (reference sequence). The CDR3 runs 16 residues. Trimming left V 4 bases short and J 0 bases short, with 12 bases between. The CDR3 coding sequence is TGTGCCAGCAGCTACCACAGGGCGTCGAACACCGGGGAGCTGTTTTTT. Protein sequence: CASSYHRASNTGELFF. Combining the CDR3 with reference TRBV7-9 and TRBJ2-2 gives the whole variable domain DTGVSQNPRHKITKRGQNVTFRCDPISEHNRLYWYRQTLGQGPEFLTYFQNEAQLEKSRLLSDRFSAERPKGSFSTLEIQRTEQGDSAMYLCASSYHRASNTGELFFGEGSRLTVL.

This clonotype occurred a few times. V is TRBV20-1 and J is TRBJ2-7, with 12 bases matching TRBD2. The V segment lost 4 bases and the J segment 0 bases; nucleotides outside the gene matches: 10. The CDR3 runs 17 residues. Germline loops: CDR1 DFQATT, CDR2 SNEGSKA (reference sequence). The CDR3, as DNA: TGCAGTGCTACCCACCCAACTAGCGGGGGGCACTCCTACGAGCAGTACTTC. This sequence encodes CSATHPTSGGHSYEQYF.

CDR3 nucleotides: TGTGCCAGCAGCTTGGAGTGGTATGGCTACACCTTC. Protein: CASSLEWYGYTF. This sequence joins TRBV5-8 and TRBJ1-2; D uncertain. The ends were cut back, 0 bases at V and 5 bases at J, with 5 bases in the middle. CDR3 length equals 12 residues. Germline-derived CDR1 and CDR2 are SGHTS and YDEGEE.

The rearrangement uses TRBV6-1 and TRBJ1-2, with D uncertain. V was trimmed by 3 bases and J by 3 bases, leaving 11 bases between them. Germline V gene sequence: CDR1 MNHNS, CDR2 SASEGT. The CDR3 is made up of 14 amino acids. CDR3 sequence reads: CASSEQTAYYGYTF. The CDR3 DNA reads as TGTGCCAGCAGTGAGCAGACGGCGTACTATGGCTACACCTTC.

This clonotype was seen only a few times. CDR3 region: CASSSTSGGAYYTDTQYF. The CDR3 DNA is TGTGCCAGCAGTTCTACTAGCGGGGGGGCTTATTACACAGATACGCAGTATTTT. The chain couples TRBV9 to TRBJ2-3; the match to TRBD2 covers 13 bases. V was pared by 5 bases and J by 2 bases, with 11 bases of the junction left unmatched. The germline V gene has CDR1 SGDLS and CDR2 YYNGEE. This CDR3 is 18 amino acids long.

The CDR3 loop is CASSPTGDITEAFF. DNA of the CDR3: TGTGCCAGCAGCCCGACAGGGGATATTACTGAAGCTTTCTTT. The J gene is TRBJ1-1, the V gene TRBV3-1; 8 bases fit TRBD1. V lost 4 bases to trimming and J lost 5 bases; unmatched junction nucleotides: 6. Per the germline V gene, CDR1 is LGHDT and CDR2 is YNNKEL (reference sequence). The CDR3 consists of 14 residues. The complete variable domain, with remaining parts taken from reference TRBV3-1 and TRBJ1-1, reads DTAVSQTPKYLVTQMGNDKSIKCEQNLGHDTMYWYKQDSKKFLKIMFSYNNKELIINETVPNRFSPKSPDKAHLNLHINSLELGDSAVYFCASSPTGDITEAFFGQGTRLTVV.

J is TRBJ2-5 and V is TRBV20-1, with D hard to call. The V and J ends lost 5 bases and 5 bases respectively, with 15 bases between them. From germline, CDR1 is DFQATT and CDR2 SNEGSKA (reference sequence). The CDR3 has 13 residues. For the CDR3, the DNA is TGCAGTGCTCCTTCCCCGACCGCCGAGACCCAGTACTTC. This translates into CSAPSPTAETQYF.

The J gene is TRBJ2-3, the V gene TRBV5-6; D might be TRBD2 (6 bases). The CDR3 consists of 15 residues. The germline gives CDR1 SGHDT, CDR2 YYEEEE. The V and J ends lost 2 bases and 1 base respectively, with 11 bases between them. The CDR3 nucleotides read TGTGCCAGCAGCTTTGGGGGGACCCGCACAGATACGCAGTATTTT. This codes for CASSFGGTRTDTQYF.